This TCR beta chain was documented in a study of technical replicates of blood from several donors. Assay used: immunoSEQ multiplex PCR; TCRdb lists only in-frame clones, some missing. The data show approximately 100,000 clones, 95% to 96% seen once. The germline V gene encodes CDR1 SNHLY and CDR2 FYNNEI. The V gene end was trimmed by 8 bases and the J gene end by 8 bases; junction bases not matched to a gene: 16. The CDR3 length is 15 residues. The chain recombines TRBV2 with TRBJ1-2, with 8 bases matching TRBD1. The TCR sequence derives from a human donor in good health. What was sequenced was T cells isolated from PBMCs. The CDR3 DNA reads as TGTGCCAGCTCCCCAGGGGGCGGTCCGTCAGGAGGCTACACCTTC. The encoded protein is CASSPGGGPSGGYTF.